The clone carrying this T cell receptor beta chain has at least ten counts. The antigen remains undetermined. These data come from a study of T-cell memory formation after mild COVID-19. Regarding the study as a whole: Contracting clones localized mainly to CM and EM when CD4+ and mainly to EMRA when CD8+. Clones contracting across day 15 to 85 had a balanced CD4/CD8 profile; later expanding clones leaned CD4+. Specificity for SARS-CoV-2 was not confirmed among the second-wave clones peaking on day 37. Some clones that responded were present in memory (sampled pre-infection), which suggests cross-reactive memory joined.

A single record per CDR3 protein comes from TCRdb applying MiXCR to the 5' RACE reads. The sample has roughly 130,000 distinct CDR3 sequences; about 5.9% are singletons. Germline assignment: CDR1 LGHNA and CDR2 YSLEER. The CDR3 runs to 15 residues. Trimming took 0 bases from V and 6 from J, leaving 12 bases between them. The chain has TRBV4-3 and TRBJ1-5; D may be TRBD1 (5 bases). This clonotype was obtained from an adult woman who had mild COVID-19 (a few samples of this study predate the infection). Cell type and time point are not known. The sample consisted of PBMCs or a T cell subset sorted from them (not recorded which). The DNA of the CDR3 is TGCGCCAGCAGCCAAGAGGTTCAGGGAGGTCAGCCCCAGCATTTT. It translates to CASSQEVQGGQPQHF.